The 30 T cell receptor beta chains reported below all come from one sample, sequenced in a study of blood T cell repertoires in COVID-19. Sequenced by immunoSEQ multiplex PCR; TCRdb stores in-frame clones only, minus some. The data contain about 40,000 clones, around 90% of them singletons. Sequenced material: peripheral blood. Receptor source: an elderly woman with active COVID-19.

The chain recombines TRBV7-9 with TRBJ2-5, with TRBD1 as a possible D gene (6 bases). The length of the CDR3 is 12 residues. Trimming stripped 6 bases from V and 13 bases from J, with 18 bases between. The V gene's germline CDR1 is SEHNR and CDR2 FQNEAQ (reference sequence). The CDR3: CASSSGVGTSYF. DNA of the CDR3: TGTGCCAGCAGTTCTGGGGTTGGGACATCGTACTTC.

The chain combines TRBV20-1 with TRBJ2-5; a weak D match, TRBD1 (6 bases). The germline V gene encodes CDR1 DFQATT and CDR2 SNEGSKA (reference sequence). This CDR3 is 11 amino acids long. V was shortened by 6 bases and J by 5 bases, with 10 bases between the two germline ends. The CDR3 DNA sequence: TGCAGTGCAACCCAGGGGGAGACCCAGTACTTC. Its protein product is CSATQGETQYF.

The genes are TRBV19 and TRBJ1-5; D gene unclear. Per germline, CDR1 LNHDA and CDR2 SQIVND (reference sequence). The CDR3 has 14 amino acids. Trimming took 1 base from V and 1 from J, leaving 5 bases between them. CDR3 bases: TGTGCCAGTAGTATAGCGCAGAGCAATCAGCCCCAGCATTTT. Translation gives CASSIAQSNQPQHF.

This clone was counted a single time. The chain couples TRBV11-3 to TRBJ2-3; 9 positions match TRBD2. The ends lost 0 bases at V and 5 bases at J; junction bases unmatched: 6. CDR3 length equals 16 residues. Germline CDR1 and CDR2: SGHNT and YENEEA. CDR3 loop: CASSLDPAGGLDTQYF. CDR3 in DNA: TGTGCCAGCAGCTTAGATCCAGCGGGGGGCCTAGATACGCAGTATTTT.

The genes are TRBV2 and TRBJ2-4; TRBD1 aligns across 8 bases. The CDR3 is made up of 13 amino acids. The J segment lost 4 bases and the V segment lost 9 bases, leaving 5 bases of the junction unmatched. Germline V gene sequence: CDR1 SNHLY, CDR2 FYNNEI. This CDR3 reads CARQGEFKNIQYF. CDR3 coding DNA: TGTGCCAGACAGGGGGAGTTTAAAAACATTCAGTACTTC. Full variable domain (rest looked up from reference TRBV2 and TRBJ2-4): EPEVTQTPSHQVTQMGQEVILRCVPISNHLYFYWYRQILGQKVEFLVSFYNNEISEKSEIFDDQFSVERPDGSNFTLKIRSTKLEDSAMYFCARQGEFKNIQYFGAGTRLSVL.

This clone was detected a few times. The rearrangement joins TRBV20-1 to TRBJ1-5, with D tentatively TRBD1 (5 bases). The V gene lost 0 bases and the J gene lost 15 bases, with 12 bases spanning the gap. The CDR3 has 11 amino acids. CDR1 DFQATT and CDR2 SNEGSKA come from the germline V gene (reference sequence). CDR3 in amino acids: CSARDLGHGHF. CDR3 bases: TGCAGTGCTAGAGATTTAGGACATGGGCATTTT.

CDR3 residues: CASSYSGLAGSNEQFF. Written as DNA, the CDR3 is TGTGCCAGCAGTTACTCGGGACTAGCGGGGTCAAATGAGCAGTTCTTC. The chain uses TRBV6-5 and TRBJ2-1; TRBD2 agrees at 13 bases. The CDR3 is made up of 16 amino acids. V was pared by 0 bases and J by 7 bases, with 3 bases of the junction left unmatched. CDR1 is MNHEY, CDR2 SVGAGI, per germline.

This sequence joins TRBV28 and TRBJ2-3, with 10 bases lining up with TRBD2. This CDR3 contains 14 residues. The V segment lost 5 bases and the J segment 5 bases; nucleotides outside the gene matches: 4. Germline V gives CDR1 MDHEN, CDR2 SYDVKM. The CDR3 protein is CASSSGGAVDTQYF. The CDR3 DNA reads TGTGCCAGCAGTAGCGGGGGGGCCGTAGATACGCAGTATTTT.

This clone was counted only a few times. The gene calls are TRBV9 and TRBJ1-3; D is possibly TRBD1 (6 bases). CDR3 length: 14 amino acids. The germline gives CDR1 SGDLS, CDR2 YYNGEE. Trimming stripped 2 bases from V and 4 bases from J, with 10 bases between. CDR3 protein: CASSVDSSGNTIYF. As DNA, the CDR3 is TGTGCCAGCAGCGTGGACAGTTCAGGAAACACCATATATTTT.

This chain connects TRBV28 to TRBJ2-5; TRBD2 matches at 9 bases. The germline gives CDR1 MDHEN, CDR2 SYDVKM. V lost 7 bases to trimming and J lost 5 bases; unmatched junction nucleotides: 5. The CDR3 contains 13 residues. This CDR3 reads CASKAGGRETQYF. As DNA, the CDR3 is TGTGCCAGCAAGGCGGGGGGGCGTGAGACCCAGTACTTC.

The chain carries TRBV6-2 or TRBV6-3 and TRBJ2-3; 7 bases line up with TRBD2. J lost 6 bases, V lost 6 bases, and 15 bases had no gene match. CDR1 is MNHEY and CDR2 is SVGEGT in the germline V gene. The CDR3 spans 16 residues. The CDR3, as DNA: TGTGCCAGCAGCCTCCGGCCAAGCGGGGTCGGGGATACGCAGTATTTT. Protein: CASSLRPSGVGDTQYF.

This clone was observed a single time. This rearrangement joins TRBV5-1 to TRBJ2-6; D is possibly TRBD1 (6 bases). The V end was cut by 1 base, the J end by 2 bases, with 10 bases between. Germline V gene data show CDR1 as SGHRS and CDR2 as YFSETQ. This CDR3 has 16 residues. CDR3 sequence (DNA): TGCGCCAGCAGCTTGTGGGGGACACCTGGGGCCAACGTCCTGACTTTC. It is translated as CASSLWGTPGANVLTF.

The genes are TRBV4-2 and TRBJ1-3; D uncertain. CDR3 size: 15 residues. From germline, CDR1 is LGHNA and CDR2 YNFKEQ. The V end lost 1 base, the J end lost 1 base, and 8 bases lay between the germline ends. The CDR3 spells CASSQARESGNTIYF. The CDR3 DNA reads as TGTGCCAGCAGCCAAGCCCGAGAATCTGGAAACACCATATATTTT.

The sample holds a few counts of this clone. V is TRBV2 and J is TRBJ2-5; 12 bases fit TRBD2. Germline loops: CDR1 SNHLY, CDR2 FYNNEI. With 5 bases clipped from V and 2 bases from J, the junction kept 9 bases outside the gene matches. The CDR3 sequence is 17 residues long. CDR3: CASSPFYTSGGQETQYF. The CDR3 nucleotides read TGTGCCAGCAGTCCTTTTTATACTAGCGGGGGGCAAGAGACCCAGTACTTC.

This clone was observed a single time. A read error may produce the germline difference seen at one junction end. The chain uses TRBV7-7 and TRBJ2-1; 9 nucleotides match TRBD1. The CDR3 runs 15 residues. Germline CDR1 and CDR2: SSHAT and FNYEAQ (reference sequence). The CDR3 region has the DNA TGTGCTAGCAGCCCTGCACAGGGGGCACTGAATGAGCAGTTCTTC. It specifies CASSPAQGALNEQFF.

The J gene is TRBJ2-3, the V gene TRBV7-3, with no clear D. CDR1 and CDR2 (germline): SGHTA, FQGTGA. V lost 5 bases and J lost 5, with 11 bases in between. The CDR3 is made up of 13 amino acids. CDR3 in DNA: TGTGCCAGCAGCGCCCAACTCGGAGATACGCAGTATTTT. Translated: CASSAQLGDTQYF.

This chain uses TRBV5-1 with TRBJ2-3, with TRBD2 matching 7 bases. Germline CDR1 SGHRS, CDR2 YFSETQ. The CDR3 consists of 15 residues. The V gene end was trimmed by 4 bases and the J gene end by 2 bases; junction bases not matched to a gene: 7. In nucleotides, the CDR3 is TGCGCCAGCAGCCTAGCAAGGGACTACACAGATACGCAGTATTTT. Its protein product is CASSLARDYTDTQYF.

This sequence joins TRBV6-6 and TRBJ2-7, with 13 bases aligning to TRBD2. The germline CDR1 and CDR2 sequences are MNHNY and SVGAGI (reference sequence). Trimming cost V 5 bases and J 7 bases; bases outside gene matches: 8. This CDR3 is built from 15 residues. The CDR3 loop is CASSPTSGGWREQYF. DNA of the CDR3: TGTGCCAGCAGTCCGACTAGCGGGGGGTGGAGGGAGCAGTACTTC.

The chain is built from TRBV9 and TRBJ2-3; D unclear. Trimming removed 3 bases at V and 2 bases at J, with 7 bases between. This CDR3 is 13 amino acids long. Per germline, CDR1 SGDLS and CDR2 YYNGEE. The CDR3 loop is CASSASITDTQYF. The DNA for the CDR3 is TGTGCCAGCAGCGCGAGTATCACAGATACGCAGTATTTT.

The rearrangement links TRBV30 to TRBJ1-2; D gene uncertain. Trimming pared 3 bases from V and 3 bases from J, leaving 11 bases between. The CDR3 runs to 13 residues. Per the germline V gene, CDR1 is GTSNPN and CDR2 is SVGIG (reference sequence). This CDR3 reads CAWSSGGHYGYTF. CDR3 bases: TGTGCCTGGAGCTCTGGCGGTCACTATGGCTACACCTTC.

This clone was counted once. CDR3 in amino acids: CASSAIGDRTRSPLHF. The CDR3 DNA reads as TGTGCCAGCAGTGCTATAGGGGACAGGACTAGGTCACCCCTCCACTTT. The chain carries TRBV28 and TRBJ1-6, with 8 bases aligning to TRBD1. CDR3 length: 16 residues. Germline V lookup: CDR1 MDHEN, CDR2 SYDVKM. V gave up 5 bases and J gave up 10 bases; unmatched junction bases: 13.

The rearrangement joins TRBV10-3 to TRBJ1-5; the D is unclear. Germline CDR1 is ENHRY and CDR2 is SYGVKD. The CDR3 totals 13 residues. V was clipped by 9 bases and J by 4 bases, with 13 bases between them. The CDR3 DNA follows: TGTGCCATTTCTGGGAGCTCAAATCAGCCCCAGCATTTT. It specifies CAISGSSNQPQHF.

The genes are TRBV2 and TRBJ2-5, with 10 bases matching TRBD2. CDR3 length equals 14 residues. Germline-derived CDR1 and CDR2 are SNHLY and FYNNEI. V lost 7 bases to trimming and J lost 2 bases; unmatched junction nucleotides: 4. The CDR3 protein is CASTGLATQETQYF. Here the CDR3 DNA reads TGTGCCAGCACGGGACTAGCGACACAAGAGACCCAGTACTTC.

This clone has a single count. The V and J genes are TRBV5-1 and TRBJ2-7; 7 bases are shared with TRBD1. The CDR3 extends over 15 amino acids. The germline gives CDR1 SGHRS, CDR2 YFSETQ. The V gene end was trimmed by 0 bases and the J gene end by 3 bases; junction bases not matched to a gene: 6. The CDR3: CASSLVTGTIYEQYF. CDR3 bases: TGCGCCAGCAGCTTGGTGACAGGGACCATCTACGAGCAGTACTTC. The full variable domain, its missing parts supplied by reference TRBV5-1 and TRBJ2-7, is KAGVTQTPRYLIKTRGQQVTLSCSPISGHRSVSWYQQTPGQGLQFLFEYFSETQRNKGNFPGRFSGRQFSNSRSEMNVSTLELGDSALYLCASSLVTGTIYEQYFGPGTRLTVT.

The V and J genes are TRBV30 and TRBJ2-1, with 8 bases lining up with TRBD1. There are 15 residues in the CDR3. The germline V gene encodes CDR1 GTSNPN and CDR2 SVGIG (reference sequence). Unmatched junction bases numbered 5, after V lost 3 bases and J lost 1 base. CDR3 DNA sequence: TGTGCCTGGAGGAGGAGACAGGGGTCCTACAATGAGCAGTTCTTC. This sequence encodes CAWRRRQGSYNEQFF.

V gene TRBV19 combines with J gene TRBJ2-3, with D possibly being TRBD2 (6 bases). V dropped 4 bases and J dropped 0 bases, with 11 bases sitting between them. This CDR3 is built from 15 residues. Germline V gene sequence: CDR1 LNHDA, CDR2 SQIVND (reference sequence). The CDR3 spells CASSRDSQSTDTQYF. DNA for the CDR3: TGTGCCAGTAGTAGGGACTCCCAAAGCACAGATACGCAGTATTTT.

J is TRBJ1-1 and V is TRBV10-1, with no clear D. The germline CDR1 and CDR2 sequences are WNHNN and SYGVQD (reference sequence). The ends were cut back, 0 bases at V and 4 bases at J, with 12 bases in the middle. The CDR3 is 15 amino acids. CDR3 DNA: TGCGCCAGCAGTGAGTCAAGGACGGAGGTCACTGAAGCTTTCTTT. This gives the protein CASSESRTEVTEAFF.

The chain joins TRBV2 to TRBJ2-6, with D hard to call. The CDR3 runs to 15 residues. V lost 9 bases and J 0 bases, leaving 12 bases between the germline ends. CDR1 is SNHLY and CDR2 is FYNNEI in the germline V gene. The CDR3 protein is CASYPIDSGANVLTF. As DNA, the CDR3 is TGTGCCAGTTACCCCATAGACTCTGGGGCCAACGTCCTGACTTTC.

The chain combines TRBV4-2 with TRBJ1-6; D is ambiguous. The CDR3 spans 16 residues. Germline lookup yields CDR1 LGHNA and CDR2 YNFKEQ. V shed 1 base and J shed 5 bases, with 12 bases lying between them. CDR3 sequence reads: CASSQVATRDNSPLHF. The CDR3 DNA sequence: TGTGCCAGCAGCCAAGTAGCGACACGCGATAATTCACCCCTCCACTTT.

The chain is built from TRBV19 and TRBJ1-3; a weak D match, TRBD1 (6 bases). V lost 7 bases, J lost 2 bases, and 12 bases lay in between. Per the germline V gene, CDR1 is LNHDA and CDR2 is SQIVND (reference sequence). This CDR3 has 14 amino acids. CDR3 nucleotide sequence: TGTGCCAGTACCCGAGGGGGTGCTGGAAACACCATATATTTT. Its translation is CASTRGGAGNTIYF. The variable domain in full, completed from reference TRBV19 and TRBJ1-3, reads DGGITQSPKYLFRKEGQNVTLSCEQNLNHDAMYWYRQDPGQGLRLIYYSQIVNDFQKGDIAEGYSVSREKKESFPLTVTSAQKNPTAFYLCASTRGGAGNTIYFGEGSWLTVV.